This is a list of T cell receptor beta chains from one sample in a study of blood T cell repertoires in COVID-19. The data were produced by immunoSEQ multiplex PCR, yet TCRdb's version contains in-frame clones alone and is incomplete. The sample contains 100,000 to 150,000 clones, approximately 83% of which appear only once. Sequenced sample: peripheral blood. The receptor set was obtained from a man aged 40-49 years with active or convalescent COVID-19. Each CDR3 is given with its conserved first and last residue. D genes are given only for firm matches. Expanded clones are given a class, and other clones once, few, many or no size at all.

cdr3_aa: CAISALGQSNSPLHF
cdr3_nt: TGTGCCATCAGTGCTTTGGGACAGAGTAATTCACCCCTCCACTTT
d_call: TRBD1
j_call: TRBJ1-6
v_call: TRBV10-3
clone_size: .

cdr3_aa: CATSRGSHTGGFNEQFF
cdr3_nt: TGTGCCACCAGCAGGGGCTCCCATACAGGGGGGTTCAATGAGCAGTTCTTC
d_call: TRBD1
j_call: TRBJ2-1
v_call: TRBV15
clone_size: .

cdr3_aa: CASSQGFGGNEQFF
cdr3_nt: TGCGCCAGCAGCCAAGGTTTCGGGGGCAATGAGCAGTTCTTC
d_call: .
j_call: TRBJ2-1
v_call: TRBV4-3
clone_size: .

cdr3_aa: CASSHDQDNEQFF
cdr3_nt: TGTGCCAGCAGCCACGATCAGGACAATGAGCAGTTCTTC
d_call: .
j_call: TRBJ2-1
v_call: TRBV7-3
clone_size: .

cdr3_aa: CASSYLGGQQYF
cdr3_nt: TGTGCCAGCAGTTACTTAGGAGGCCAGCAGTACTTC
d_call: .
j_call: TRBJ2-7
v_call: TRBV6-2/TRBV6-3
clone_size: .

cdr3_aa: CASSLGQGLYEQYF
cdr3_nt: TGTGCCAGCAGCTTAGGGCAGGGCCTCTACGAGCAGTACTTC
d_call: .
j_call: TRBJ2-7
v_call: TRBV7-8
clone_size: .

cdr3_aa: CASTTRGEGQSSYNEQFF
cdr3_nt: TGTGCCAGCACCACCAGGGGAGAGGGTCAAAGCTCCTACAATGAGCAGTTCTTC
d_call: .
j_call: TRBJ2-1
v_call: TRBV7-9
clone_size: .

cdr3_aa: CTSSQESNWQYF
cdr3_nt: TGCACCAGCAGCCAAGAGTCAAACTGGCAGTACTTC
d_call: .
j_call: TRBJ2-7
v_call: TRBV1
clone_size: .

cdr3_aa: CAWGHIGNTIYF
cdr3_nt: TGTGCCTGGGGACACATCGGAAACACCATATATTTT
d_call: .
j_call: TRBJ1-3
v_call: TRBV30
clone_size: .

cdr3_aa: CAISRTGADQPQHF
cdr3_nt: TGTGCCATCAGTAGGACAGGGGCCGATCAGCCCCAGCATTTT
d_call: TRBD1
j_call: TRBJ1-5
v_call: TRBV10-3
clone_size: .

cdr3_aa: CASTSGGTGQEKLFF
cdr3_nt: TGTGCCAGCACCAGCGGGGGGACAGGTCAAGAAAAACTGTTTTTT
d_call: TRBD1
j_call: TRBJ1-4
v_call: TRBV6-5
clone_size: .

cdr3_aa: CASSLWGQTYEQYF
cdr3_nt: TGTGCCAGCAGCTTGTGGGGACAGACTTACGAGCAGTACTTC
d_call: TRBD1
j_call: TRBJ2-7
v_call: TRBV7-2
clone_size: .

cdr3_aa: CASSYAWGYTF
cdr3_nt: TGTGCCAGCAGTTACGCGTGGGGCTACACCTTC
d_call: .
j_call: TRBJ1-2
v_call: TRBV6-5
clone_size: .

cdr3_aa: CASSYVISTGGSGNTIYF
cdr3_nt: TGTGCCAGCAGCTATGTCATTTCTACAGGGGGCTCTGGAAACACCATATATTTT
d_call: TRBD1
j_call: TRBJ1-3
v_call: TRBV7-2
clone_size: .

cdr3_aa: CASSNLQGLETQYF
cdr3_nt: TGTGCCAGCAGCAATTTACAGGGCTTGGAGACCCAGTACTTC
d_call: .
j_call: TRBJ2-5
v_call: TRBV21-1
clone_size: .

cdr3_aa: CASSSGAFSYNEQFF
cdr3_nt: TGCGCCAGCAGCTCAGGGGCCTTCTCCTACAATGAGCAGTTCTTC
d_call: .
j_call: TRBJ2-1
v_call: TRBV5-1
clone_size: .

cdr3_aa: CASSSVAGGSSYEQYF
cdr3_nt: TGTGCCAGCAGCTCGGTAGCGGGGGGGAGCTCCTACGAGCAGTACTTC
d_call: TRBD2
j_call: TRBJ2-7
v_call: TRBV7-2
clone_size: .

cdr3_aa: CASSFYEGAGQPQHF
cdr3_nt: TGTGCCAGCAGCTTTTACGAGGGCGCAGGACAGCCCCAGCATTTT
d_call: .
j_call: TRBJ1-5
v_call: TRBV7-8
clone_size: .

cdr3_aa: CASSLQDTQYF
cdr3_nt: TGTGCCAGCAGCTTACAAGATACGCAGTATTTT
d_call: .
j_call: TRBJ2-3
v_call: TRBV13
clone_size: .

cdr3_aa: CATQLGRNTGELFF
cdr3_nt: TGTGCCACCCAGCTCGGGAGGAACACCGGGGAGCTGTTTTTT
d_call: .
j_call: TRBJ2-2
v_call: TRBV15
clone_size: .

cdr3_aa: CASSLTLSLYNEQFF
cdr3_nt: TGTGCCAGCAGTTTGACTTTATCCCTCTACAATGAGCAGTTCTTC
d_call: .
j_call: TRBJ2-1
v_call: TRBV27
clone_size: once

cdr3_aa: CASSRGLAGGGEQFF
cdr3_nt: TGTGCCAGCAGCCGGGGGCTAGCGGGGGGAGGTGAGCAGTTCTTC
d_call: TRBD2
j_call: TRBJ2-1
v_call: TRBV7-2
clone_size: once

cdr3_aa: CASSFTGGRTDTQYF
cdr3_nt: TGCGCCAGCAGCTTTACAGGGGGGCGGACAGATACGCAGTATTTT
d_call: TRBD1
j_call: TRBJ2-3
v_call: TRBV5-1
clone_size: .

cdr3_aa: CSVSGSSYNEQFF
cdr3_nt: TGCAGCGTTTCTGGTAGCTCCTACAATGAGCAGTTCTTC
d_call: .
j_call: TRBJ2-1
v_call: TRBV29-1
clone_size: once

cdr3_aa: CASSEGSPSPAFF
cdr3_nt: TGTGCCAGCAGTGAGGGCAGCCCAAGTCCAGCTTTCTTT
d_call: .
j_call: TRBJ1-1
v_call: TRBV6-1
clone_size: .

cdr3_aa: CASSIGGTGSEKLFF
cdr3_nt: TGTGCCAGTAGTATAGGAGGGACAGGGAGTGAAAAACTGTTTTTT
d_call: TRBD1
j_call: TRBJ1-4
v_call: TRBV19
clone_size: .

cdr3_aa: CASSLDREGTEAFF
cdr3_nt: TGTGCCAGCAGCTTGGACAGGGAGGGCACTGAAGCTTTCTTT
d_call: TRBD1
j_call: TRBJ1-1
v_call: TRBV7-2
clone_size: .

cdr3_aa: CASSDGTGMYGYTF
cdr3_nt: TGTGCCAGCAGTGACGGGACAGGGATGTATGGCTACACCTTC
d_call: TRBD1
j_call: TRBJ1-2
v_call: TRBV6-1
clone_size: .

cdr3_aa: CASSRVPGQGAGNQPQHF
cdr3_nt: TGTGCCAGTAGTAGGGTCCCGGGACAGGGGGCCGGCAATCAGCCCCAGCATTTT
d_call: TRBD1
j_call: TRBJ1-5
v_call: TRBV19
clone_size: .

cdr3_aa: CASSQGLAGGETDTQYF
cdr3_nt: TGCGCCAGCAGCCAGGGACTAGCGGGGGGTGAGACAGATACGCAGTATTTT
d_call: TRBD2
j_call: TRBJ2-3
v_call: TRBV4-3
clone_size: .

cdr3_aa: CSVKRGTETQYF
cdr3_nt: TGCAGCGTAAAAAGGGGCACGGAGACCCAGTACTTC
d_call: .
j_call: TRBJ2-5
v_call: TRBV29-1
clone_size: .

cdr3_aa: CASSIRGAQNTGELFF
cdr3_nt: TGTGCCAGTAGTATTCGCGGGGCGCAGAACACCGGGGAGCTGTTTTTT
d_call: .
j_call: TRBJ2-2
v_call: TRBV19
clone_size: .

cdr3_aa: CSVEPGLANTDTQYF
cdr3_nt: TGCAGCGTTGAACCAGGACTAGCAAACACAGATACGCAGTATTTT
d_call: TRBD2
j_call: TRBJ2-3
v_call: TRBV29-1
clone_size: .

cdr3_aa: CASSLDGGSYNEQFF
cdr3_nt: TGCGCCAGCAGCTTGGACGGGGGCTCCTACAATGAGCAGTTCTTC
d_call: .
j_call: TRBJ2-1
v_call: TRBV5-1
clone_size: .

cdr3_aa: CAIRAGPGKSGANVLTF
cdr3_nt: TGTGCCATCAGAGCGGGACCCGGCAAGTCTGGGGCCAACGTCCTGACTTTC
d_call: TRBD2
j_call: TRBJ2-6
v_call: TRBV10-3
clone_size: few

cdr3_aa: CASSTEGGRGSSYNEQFF
cdr3_nt: TGCGCCAGCAGCACGGAGGGAGGCAGGGGGAGCTCCTACAATGAGCAGTTCTTC
d_call: .
j_call: TRBJ2-1
v_call: TRBV5-1
clone_size: .

cdr3_aa: CASSPGGTGSYEQYF
cdr3_nt: TGCGCCAGCAGCCCCGGCGGGACAGGTTCCTACGAGCAGTACTTC
d_call: TRBD1
j_call: TRBJ2-7
v_call: TRBV5-1
clone_size: .

cdr3_aa: CASSHFSGASNEQFF
cdr3_nt: TGTGCCAGCAGCCACTTTAGCGGGGCAAGCAATGAGCAGTTCTTC
d_call: TRBD2
j_call: TRBJ2-1
v_call: TRBV14
clone_size: .

cdr3_aa: CASSPPRDSKKFF
cdr3_nt: TGTGCCAGCTCACCACCCCGGGACAGTAAAAAGTTCTTC
d_call: TRBD1
j_call: TRBJ2-1
v_call: TRBV18
clone_size: .

cdr3_aa: CATSNEGTRAGELFF
cdr3_nt: TGTGCCACCAGCAATGAGGGAACTCGGGCCGGGGAGCTGTTTTTT
d_call: .
j_call: TRBJ2-2
v_call: TRBV15
clone_size: .

cdr3_aa: CASSQERGITDTQYF
cdr3_nt: TGTGCCAGCAGCCAAGAAAGGGGGATCACAGATACGCAGTATTTT
d_call: .
j_call: TRBJ2-3
v_call: TRBV3-1/TRBV3-2
clone_size: .

cdr3_aa: CASSLFRGANNSPLHF
cdr3_nt: TGTGCCAGCAGTTTATTCCGGGGGGCGAATAATTCACCCCTCCACTTT
d_call: .
j_call: TRBJ1-6
v_call: TRBV28
clone_size: .

cdr3_aa: CASSQGGRGNQPQHF
cdr3_nt: TGTGCCAGCAGCCAAGGGGGCCGGGGCAATCAGCCCCAGCATTTT
d_call: .
j_call: TRBJ1-5
v_call: TRBV3-1/TRBV3-2
clone_size: .

cdr3_aa: CASRTPSGTYNEQFF
cdr3_nt: TGTGCCAGCAGAACCCCTAGCGGTACCTACAATGAGCAGTTCTTC
d_call: TRBD2
j_call: TRBJ2-1
v_call: TRBV6-5
clone_size: .

cdr3_aa: CASSAIRGKGAYNEQFF
cdr3_nt: TGTGCCAGCAGCGCAATCAGGGGGAAAGGAGCCTACAATGAGCAGTTCTTC
d_call: TRBD1
j_call: TRBJ2-1
v_call: TRBV11-2
clone_size: once

cdr3_aa: CASSLSGGQTQYF
cdr3_nt: TGTGCCAGCAGCTTGTCGGGGGGACAGACCCAGTACTTC
d_call: TRBD2
j_call: TRBJ2-5
v_call: TRBV5-6
clone_size: .

cdr3_aa: CASSQAGLGAEAFF
cdr3_nt: TGCGCCAGCAGCCAGGCGGGGTTAGGGGCTGAAGCTTTCTTT
d_call: .
j_call: TRBJ1-1
v_call: TRBV4-3
clone_size: .

cdr3_aa: CASSILTGQINQPQHF
cdr3_nt: TGTGCCAGTAGTATCTTAACAGGACAGATCAATCAGCCCCAGCATTTT
d_call: .
j_call: TRBJ1-5
v_call: TRBV19
clone_size: .

cdr3_aa: CASSLNRGLSNQPQHF
cdr3_nt: TGTGCCAGCAGCTTGAACAGGGGCCTTAGCAATCAGCCCCAGCATTTT
d_call: TRBD1
j_call: TRBJ1-5
v_call: TRBV5-8
clone_size: few

cdr3_aa: CASSRSPGGAAHEQFF
cdr3_nt: TGTGCCAGCTCACGATCCCCCGGGGGGGCAGCCCATGAGCAGTTCTTC
d_call: TRBD2
j_call: TRBJ2-1
v_call: TRBV18
clone_size: once

cdr3_aa: CASSSAGTGALATNEKLFF
cdr3_nt: TGTGCCAGCAGCTCCGCCGGGACAGGGGCTCTTGCAACTAATGAAAAACTGTTTTTT
d_call: TRBD1
j_call: TRBJ1-4
v_call: TRBV5-4
clone_size: many

cdr3_aa: CASSLGRGFNQPQHF
cdr3_nt: TGTGCCAGCAGCTTAGGGCGGGGGTTCAATCAGCCCCAGCATTTT
d_call: .
j_call: TRBJ1-5
v_call: TRBV7-2
clone_size: few

cdr3_aa: CASSEGTGTFHTGELFF
cdr3_nt: TGTGCCAGCAGCGAGGGGACCGGGACATTTCACACCGGGGAGCTGTTTTTT
d_call: .
j_call: TRBJ2-2
v_call: TRBV9
clone_size: .

cdr3_aa: CASSLGTGGWGYTF
cdr3_nt: TGTGCCAGCAGCTTAGGGACAGGGGGCTGGGGCTACACCTTC
d_call: TRBD1
j_call: TRBJ1-2
v_call: TRBV7-6
clone_size: .

cdr3_aa: CASSGSGIAGGGYTF
cdr3_nt: TGTGCCAGCAGCGGTAGCGGTATTGCGGGGGGTGGCTACACCTTC
d_call: .
j_call: TRBJ1-2
v_call: TRBV11-2
clone_size: .